This entry concerns a single TCR beta chain. Its cognate antigen is unknown. Some clones are missing from TCRdb's copy, which holds only in-frame ones; the method was immunoSEQ multiplex PCR. The sample records about 330,000 clones, 80% to 90% being singletons. This entry is derived from a study of cytomegalovirus exposure and HLA in healthy donors. Overall study: The use of the same platform for the roughly 130 validation repertoires and the roughly 630 first-cohort repertoires was reported by a later analysis. Study-level results: CMV antigen specificity was confirmed in vitro for a few CMV-associated chains. The study labeled about 160 TCR beta chains cytomegalovirus-associated.

The CDR3 contains 18 residues. V dropped 6 bases and J dropped 2 bases, with 25 bases sitting between them. Looked up from germline, CDR1 is SNHLY and CDR2 is FYNNEI. Sequencing was performed on PBMCs. This sequence originates from a woman aged 18-29 years in good health and CMV-seronegative. The rearrangement joins TRBV2 to TRBJ1-2, with D unresolved. As DNA, the CDR3 is TGTGCCAGCAGCACCGCTTCTACCAATGTCGAGAAAAACTATGGCTACACCTTC. Translated: CASSTASTNVEKNYGYTF.